The 29 T cell receptor beta chains in this list originate from one sample, sequenced in a study of blood T cell repertoires in COVID-19. The repertoire was sequenced with immunoSEQ multiplex PCR; TCRdb's copy has only in-frame clones and lacks some. The data show under 250,000 clones, roughly 85% seen once. Material for sequencing was peripheral blood. Receptor source: a man aged 50 to 59 with COVID-19, enrolled during active disease.

This chain connects TRBV19 to TRBJ2-7, with TRBD1 matching 10 bases. The CDR3 extends over 14 amino acids. In germline, CDR1 is LNHDA, CDR2 SQIVND (reference sequence). Trimming took 5 bases from V and 7 from J; bases not matched to a gene: 8. This CDR3 is CASSGDRGLGEQYF. The CDR3 region has the DNA TGTGCCAGTAGTGGCGACAGGGGGCTGGGGGAGCAGTACTTC.

A single count supports this clone. This chain links TRBV28 with TRBJ1-6; D ambiguous. CDR3 size: 16 residues. The germline V gene has CDR1 MDHEN and CDR2 SYDVKM. Trimming cost V 2 bases and J 12 bases, with 20 bases left between them. The CDR3 bases are TGTGCCAGCAGTTTACTCCGGGAGGACTCGGAGGGACCCCTCCACTTT. Protein product: CASSLLREDSEGPLHF.

CDR3 region: CASSQYGQGGNTEAFF. In nucleotides, the CDR3 is TGTGCCAGCAGCCAATACGGACAGGGTGGGAACACTGAAGCTTTCTTT. V usage is TRBV4-2 and J usage is TRBJ1-1; TRBD1 matches at 8 bases. The CDR3 loop spans 16 amino acids. The V gene's germline CDR1 is LGHNA and CDR2 YNFKEQ. With V trimmed by 2 bases and J by 1 base, 6 bases remained unmatched.

CDR3 nucleotides: TGTGCCAGCCTTGACACCTCTGGGGCCAACGTCCTGACTTTC. The encoded protein is CASLDTSGANVLTF. The rearrangement uses TRBV3-1 (or the pseudogene TRBV3-2) and TRBJ2-6; D is undetermined. Germline assignment: CDR1 LGHDT and CDR2 YNNKEL (reference sequence). The CDR3 spans 14 residues. V was pared by 8 bases and J by 0 bases, with 8 bases between.

The V and J genes are TRBV27 and TRBJ2-7, with no clear D. The CDR3 loop spans 13 amino acids. Germline CDR1 and CDR2: MNHEY and SMNVEV (reference sequence). Trimming pared 7 bases from V and 1 base from J, leaving 11 bases between. The CDR3 DNA sequence: TGTGCCAGCACCGTTCCGGGTTCCTACGAGCAGTACTTC. Protein: CASTVPGSYEQYF.

CDR3 region: CASSQDGQNYGYTF. CDR3 nucleotides: TGTGCCAGCAGCCAAGATGGGCAGAACTATGGCTACACCTTC. The chain recombines TRBV3-1 (or the pseudogene TRBV3-2) with TRBJ1-2; D unclear. The CDR3 sequence is 14 residues long. Trimming took off 0 bases at V and 2 bases at J, with 7 bases between the two ends. In germline, CDR1 is LGHDT, CDR2 YNNKEL (reference sequence).

V and J are TRBV7-3 and TRBJ1-1, with a weak D call TRBD1 (5 bases). Trimming removed 6 bases from V and 1 base from J, with 12 bases in between. The CDR3 covers 14 residues. The germline V gene encodes CDR1 SGHTA and CDR2 FQGTGA. The CDR3 bases are TGTGCCAGCAGGGAGGGGACGGGGAACACTGAAGCTTTCTTT. Its translation: CASREGTGNTEAFF.

This rearrangement joins TRBV5-1 to TRBJ2-2; weak D call: TRBD1 (6 bases). Germline lookup yields CDR1 SGHRS and CDR2 YFSETQ. The CDR3 loop spans 14 amino acids. The germline V and J ends were trimmed by 5 bases and 1 base, with 9 bases remaining between them. The CDR3 coding sequence is TGCGCCAGCAGTCGACAGGTGAACACCGGGGAGCTGTTTTTT. Translated, it gives CASSRQVNTGELFF.

The CDR3 bases are TGTGCCAGCAGCCGGTACACAAGCTCCTACGAGCAGTACTTC. Encoded protein: CASSRYTSSYEQYF. The chain carries TRBV7-8 and TRBJ2-7; D call uncertain. V lost 5 bases and J lost 0, with 11 bases in between. The CDR3 is 14 residues long. Looked up from germline, CDR1 is SGHVS and CDR2 is FQNEAQ.

This chain uses TRBV7-9 with TRBJ2-3; a weak D match, TRBD2 (6 bases). Germline CDR1 is SEHNR and CDR2 is FQNEAQ (reference sequence). The V end was cut by 4 bases, the J end by 5 bases, with 16 bases between. The CDR3 runs 15 residues. In DNA form, the CDR3 reads TGTGCCAGCAGCTCCGGACTACGAGTTCAAGATACGCAGTATTTT. Its translation is CASSSGLRVQDTQYF. Together with reference TRBV7-9 and TRBJ2-3, the CDR3 gives the full variable domain: DTGVSQNPRHKITKRGQNVTFRCDPISEHNRLYWYRQTLGQGPEFLTYFQNEAQLEKSRLLSDRFSAERPKGSFSTLEIQRTEQGDSAMYLCASSSGLRVQDTQYFGPGTRLTVL.

CDR3: CAWSGLGRASNEKLFF. In nucleotides, the CDR3 is TGTGCCTGGAGTGGGTTGGGCAGGGCAAGTAATGAAAAACTGTTTTTT. The rearrangement uses TRBV30 and TRBJ1-4; D perhaps matches TRBD1 (5 bases). V lost 1 base to trimming and J lost 4 bases, with 16 bases between them. Per germline, CDR1 GTSNPN and CDR2 SVGIG (reference sequence). The CDR3 totals 16 residues.

The J gene is TRBJ2-7, the V gene TRBV6-6; weak D call: TRBD2 (5 bases). Germline-derived CDR1 and CDR2 are MNHNY and SVGAGI (reference sequence). This CDR3 region has 14 residues. V was clipped by 6 bases and J by 1 base, with 13 bases between them. The CDR3 DNA reads TGTGCCAGCAGCCCTTTAGGGAGATCCTACGAGCAGTACTTC. This encodes CASSPLGRSYEQYF.

The rearrangement uses TRBV18 and TRBJ2-5, with D maybe TRBD2 (6 bases). Trimming took 3 bases from V and 2 from J, leaving 10 bases between them. The CDR3 has 14 amino acids. Germline CDR1 is KGHSH and CDR2 is LQKENI. The CDR3 DNA is TGTGCCAGCTCACCGCTAGCGCTACAAGAGACCCAGTACTTC. Protein sequence: CASSPLALQETQYF.

The chain couples TRBV12-2 to TRBJ2-7; the table assigns TRBD1, which was not confirmed against the DNA. TRBV12-2 is an annotated pseudogene. This CDR3 has 14 residues. For the CDR3, the DNA is TGTGCAAGTCGCTTATTATCACAGGTCTACGAGCAGTACTTC. Protein: CASRLLSQVYEQYF.

The gene calls are TRBV27 and TRBJ2-7; 9 nucleotides match TRBD1. From germline, CDR1 is MNHEY and CDR2 SMNVEV (reference sequence). The ends lost 2 bases at V and 6 bases at J; junction bases unmatched: 8. The CDR3 spans 15 residues. The CDR3 is CASSLLGTGLGEQYF. For the CDR3, the DNA is TGTGCCAGCAGTTTACTCGGGACAGGGCTGGGCGAGCAGTACTTC.

This clone was picked up many times. A read error may produce the germline difference seen at one junction end. Additional DNA sequences in this sample encode the identical CDR3. V usage is TRBV7-2 and J usage is TRBJ1-1; TRBD1 is a possible D gene (5 bases). This CDR3 is 13 amino acids long. Germline lookup yields CDR1 SGHTA and CDR2 FQGNSA. The CDR3 loop reads CASSLDRITEAFF. The CDR3 DNA reads as TGTGCCAGCAGTTTAGACAGAATAACTGAAGCTTTCTTT.

This clone was detected only once. The V call is TRBV19, the J call TRBJ1-5; a possible D gene is TRBD1 (5 bases). Germline assignment: CDR1 LNHDA and CDR2 SQIVND (reference sequence). The CDR3 runs to 15 residues. The ends were cut back, 4 bases at V and 0 bases at J, with 10 bases in the middle. The DNA of the CDR3 is TGTGCCAGTAGTACCCACAGGAATAGCAATCAGCCCCAGCATTTT. Protein product: CASSTHRNSNQPQHF.

This clone was recorded many times. One end of the junction does not line up with germline, which may come from a read error. The chain joins TRBV11-2 to TRBJ2-1; possible D gene TRBD2, 6 bases. There are 14 residues in the CDR3. Germline loops: CDR1 SGHAT, CDR2 FQNNGV. CDR3 region: CASSLDHRRSRRVF. In DNA, the CDR3 is TGTGCCAGCAGCTTAGACCATAGGAGGTCCAGGAGGGTCTTC.

The V gene is TRBV10-3, the J gene TRBJ1-5; 7 nucleotides align to TRBD1. CDR1 and CDR2 (germline): ENHRY, SYGVKD. CDR3 length equals 16 residues. The J segment lost 5 bases and the V segment lost 2 bases, leaving 9 bases of the junction unmatched. CDR3 amino acids: CAISEVGGRADQPQHF. CDR3 DNA: TGTGCCATCAGTGAGGTAGGGGGCAGGGCGGATCAGCCCCAGCATTTT.

The chain is built from TRBV6-6 and TRBJ2-5; 10 nucleotides agree with TRBD1. The CDR3 sequence is 15 residues long. Looked up from germline, CDR1 is MNHNY and CDR2 is SVGAGI (reference sequence). V shed 6 bases, J shed 2 bases, and the junction held 6 bases outside the gene matches. The CDR3 loop reads CASRHRTGGQETQYF. The CDR3 DNA is TGTGCCAGCAGACACCGGACAGGGGGTCAAGAGACCCAGTACTTC.

The CDR3 loop is CASRGYTEAFF. The CDR3 region has the DNA TGTGCCAGTAGGGGCTATACTGAAGCTTTCTTT. The V and J genes are TRBV28 and TRBJ1-1; a weak D match, TRBD1 (5 bases). V was cut by 9 bases and J by 5 bases, with 10 bases left in between. Germline V gives CDR1 MDHEN, CDR2 SYDVKM. The CDR3 is made up of 11 amino acids.

The rearrangement uses TRBV2 and TRBJ2-7; possible D gene TRBD2, 5 bases. The CDR3 runs to 13 residues. V was trimmed by 4 bases and J by 0 bases, leaving 7 bases between them. Germline values: CDR1 SNHLY, CDR2 FYNNEI. The CDR3 protein is CASSGGSSYEQYF. CDR3 nucleotides: TGTGCCAGCAGTGGTGGGAGCTCCTACGAGCAGTACTTC.

The chain is built from TRBV11-2 and TRBJ2-1; tentative D call: TRBD2 (6 bases). The CDR3 has 16 residues. Germline lookup yields CDR1 SGHAT and CDR2 FQNNGV. V lost 6 bases to trimming and J lost 5 bases, with 20 bases between them. CDR3 amino acids: CASRPLTSIMDNEQFF. The CDR3 nucleotides read TGTGCCAGCAGACCCCTGACTAGTATTATGGACAATGAGCAGTTCTTC.

The V and J genes are TRBV13 and TRBJ1-1; TRBD1 matches 7 bases. V lost 3 bases to trimming and J lost 5 bases; unmatched junction nucleotides: 3. The germline V gene has CDR1 PRHDT and CDR2 FYEKMQ (reference sequence). There are 13 residues in the CDR3. The CDR3 spells CASSFDRATEAFF. DNA for the CDR3: TGTGCCAGCAGCTTTGACAGGGCGACTGAAGCTTTCTTT. The whole variable domain, filled in from reference TRBV13 and TRBJ1-1, reads AAGVIQSPRHLIKEKRETATLKCYPIPRHDTVYWYQQGPGQDPQFLISFYEKMQSDKGSIPDRFSAQQFSDYHSELNMSSLELGDSALYFCASSFDRATEAFFGQGTRLTVV.

J is TRBJ1-3 and V is TRBV3-1 (or the pseudogene TRBV3-2); a possible D gene is TRBD1 (6 bases). This CDR3 has 15 amino acids. V was pared by 4 bases and J by 4 bases, with 14 bases between. Per the germline V gene, CDR1 is LGHDT and CDR2 is YNNKEL (reference sequence). The DNA for the CDR3 is TGTGCCAGCAGCCGATCCGGGACACGCGGAAACACCATATATTTT. Its translation is CASSRSGTRGNTIYF.

This chain joins TRBV19 and TRBJ2-2, with D possibly matching TRBD1 (6 bases). The germline V gene has CDR1 LNHDA and CDR2 SQIVND (reference sequence). Trimming shortened V by 1 base and J by 5 bases, and 11 bases separated the two germline ends. The length of the CDR3 is 15 residues. In nucleotides, the CDR3 is TGTGCCAGTAGTATAGGTTCAAGGGGGACCGGGGAGCTGTTTTTT. Its protein product is CASSIGSRGTGELFF.

The chain uses TRBV3-1 (or the pseudogene TRBV3-2) and TRBJ2-3; 11 bases align to TRBD2. The CDR3 has 14 residues. Germline V gene sequence: CDR1 LGHDT, CDR2 YNNKEL (reference sequence). V gave up 6 bases and J gave up 4 bases; unmatched junction bases: 3. CDR3 in DNA: TGTGCCAGCAGTCATAGCGGGGGGGCAGATACGCAGTATTTT. Translation: CASSHSGGADTQYF.

The V and J genes are TRBV20-1 and TRBJ2-1; 14 positions agree with TRBD2. V was clipped by 3 bases and J by 8 bases; unmatched bases: 6. Germline V CDR1 and CDR2: DFQATT, SNEGSKA (reference sequence). The CDR3 totals 15 residues. The DNA of the CDR3 is TGCAGTGCTAGTAGACTAGCGGGGGGGCCTTATGAGCAGTTCTTC. Protein: CSASRLAGGPYEQFF.

This rearrangement joins TRBV19 to TRBJ1-1; the match to TRBD1 covers 7 bases. With 4 bases clipped from V and 6 bases from J, the junction kept 8 bases outside the gene matches. This CDR3 spans 14 amino acids. Germline CDR1 LNHDA, CDR2 SQIVND (reference sequence). CDR3 bases: TGTGCCAGTAGTACTCGACAGGGATGGTCTGAAGCTTTCTTT. It translates to CASSTRQGWSEAFF.